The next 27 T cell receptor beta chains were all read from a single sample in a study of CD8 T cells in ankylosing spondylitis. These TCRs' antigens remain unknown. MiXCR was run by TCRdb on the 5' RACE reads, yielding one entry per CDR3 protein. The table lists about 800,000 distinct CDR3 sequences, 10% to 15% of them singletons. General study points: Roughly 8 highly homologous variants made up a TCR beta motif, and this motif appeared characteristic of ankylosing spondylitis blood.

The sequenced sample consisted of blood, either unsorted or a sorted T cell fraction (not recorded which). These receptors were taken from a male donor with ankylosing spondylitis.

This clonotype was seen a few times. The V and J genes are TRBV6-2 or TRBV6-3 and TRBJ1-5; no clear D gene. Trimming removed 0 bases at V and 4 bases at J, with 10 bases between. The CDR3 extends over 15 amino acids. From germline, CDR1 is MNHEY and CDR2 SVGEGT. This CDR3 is CASSYSIMRNQPQHF. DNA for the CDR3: TGTGCCAGCAGTTACTCGATAATGAGGAATCAGCCCCAGCATTTT.

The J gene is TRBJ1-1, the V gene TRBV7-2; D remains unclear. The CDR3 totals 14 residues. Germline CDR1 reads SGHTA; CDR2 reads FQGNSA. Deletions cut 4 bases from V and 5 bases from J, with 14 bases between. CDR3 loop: CASSSHAPMTEAFF. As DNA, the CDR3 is TGTGCCAGCAGCTCGCATGCACCCATGACTGAAGCTTTCTTT. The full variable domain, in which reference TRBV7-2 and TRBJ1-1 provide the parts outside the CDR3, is GAGVSQSPSNKVTEKGKDVELRCDPISGHTALYWYRQSLGQGLEFLIYFQGNSAPDKSGLPSDRFSAERTGGSVSTLTIQRTQQEDSAVYLCASSSHAPMTEAFFGQGTRLTVV.

The CDR3 is CASRPNGGSGYTF. CDR3 DNA sequence: TGTGCCAGCAGGCCAAATGGTGGAAGTGGCTACACCTTC. This chain links TRBV7-9 with TRBJ1-2; D gene unclear. Trimming took 6 bases from V and 7 from J, leaving 15 bases between them. CDR1 is SEHNR, CDR2 FQNEAQ, per germline (reference sequence). This CDR3 contains 13 residues.

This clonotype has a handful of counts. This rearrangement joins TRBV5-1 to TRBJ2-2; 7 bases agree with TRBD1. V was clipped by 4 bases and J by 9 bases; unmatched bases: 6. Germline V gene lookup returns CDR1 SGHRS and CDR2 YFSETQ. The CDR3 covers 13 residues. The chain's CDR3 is CASSLGTARELFF. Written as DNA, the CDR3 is TGCGCCAGCAGCCTAGGGACAGCTAGGGAGCTGTTTTTT.

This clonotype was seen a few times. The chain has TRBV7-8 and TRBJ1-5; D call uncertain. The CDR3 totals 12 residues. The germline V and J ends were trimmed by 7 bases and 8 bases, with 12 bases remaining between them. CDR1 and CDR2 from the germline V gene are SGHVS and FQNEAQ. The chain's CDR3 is CASKGGGEPQHF. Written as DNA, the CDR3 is TGTGCCAGCAAGGGTGGAGGAGAGCCCCAGCATTTT.

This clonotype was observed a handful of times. CDR3: CASSLVGRVAYEQYF. The CDR3 DNA is TGCGCCAGCAGCTTGGTTGGCCGTGTTGCCTACGAGCAGTACTTC. The chain carries TRBV5-1 and TRBJ2-7, with D unresolved. There are 15 residues in the CDR3. Germline CDR1 reads SGHRS; CDR2 reads YFSETQ. V was pared by 0 bases and J by 2 bases, with 12 bases between.

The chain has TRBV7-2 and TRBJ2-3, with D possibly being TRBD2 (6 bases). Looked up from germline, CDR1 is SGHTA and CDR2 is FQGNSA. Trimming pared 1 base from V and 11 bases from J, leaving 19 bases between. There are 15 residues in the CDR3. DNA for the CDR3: TGTGCCAGCAGCTTAGTCGGCGGGGCCCTTTTAGAGCAGTATTTT. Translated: CASSLVGGALLEQYF.

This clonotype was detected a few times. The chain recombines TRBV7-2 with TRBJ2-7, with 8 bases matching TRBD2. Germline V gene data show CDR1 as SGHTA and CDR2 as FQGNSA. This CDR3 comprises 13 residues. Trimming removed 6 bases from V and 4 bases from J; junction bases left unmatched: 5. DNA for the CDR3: TGTGCCAGCAGACGACTAGCGCCGTACGAGCAGTACTTC. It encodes CASRRLAPYEQYF.

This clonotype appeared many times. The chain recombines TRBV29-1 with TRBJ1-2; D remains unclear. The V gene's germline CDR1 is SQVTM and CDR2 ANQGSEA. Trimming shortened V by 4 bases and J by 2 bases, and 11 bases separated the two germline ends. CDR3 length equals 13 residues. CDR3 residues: CSVGLYGNYGYTF. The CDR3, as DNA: TGCAGCGTTGGGCTATACGGGAACTATGGCTACACCTTC.

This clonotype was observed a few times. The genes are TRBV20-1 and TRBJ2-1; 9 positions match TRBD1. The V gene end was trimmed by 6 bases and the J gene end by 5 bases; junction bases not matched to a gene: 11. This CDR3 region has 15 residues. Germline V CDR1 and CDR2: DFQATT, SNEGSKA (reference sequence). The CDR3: CSASGHRGRDNEQFF. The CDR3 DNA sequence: TGCAGTGCCAGTGGGCACAGGGGGCGGGACAATGAGCAGTTCTTC.

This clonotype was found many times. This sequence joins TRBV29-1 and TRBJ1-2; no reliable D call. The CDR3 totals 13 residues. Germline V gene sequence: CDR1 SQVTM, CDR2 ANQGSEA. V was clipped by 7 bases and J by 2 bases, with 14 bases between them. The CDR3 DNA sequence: TGCAGCGGGGTGGAGACTACGAACTATGGCTACACCTTC. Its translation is CSGVETTNYGYTF. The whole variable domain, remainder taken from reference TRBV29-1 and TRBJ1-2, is SAVISQKPSRDICQRGTSLTIQCQVDSQVTMMFWYRQQPGQSLTLIATANQGSEATYESGFVIDKFPISRPNLTFSTLTVSNMSPEDSSIYLCSGVETTNYGYTFGSGTRLTVV.

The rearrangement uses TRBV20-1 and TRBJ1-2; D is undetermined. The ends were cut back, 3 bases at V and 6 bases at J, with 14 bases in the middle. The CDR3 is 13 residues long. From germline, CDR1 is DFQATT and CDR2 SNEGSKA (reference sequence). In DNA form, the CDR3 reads TGCAGTGCTAGCTCCGGATCCAAGCATGGCTACACCTTC. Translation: CSASSGSKHGYTF.

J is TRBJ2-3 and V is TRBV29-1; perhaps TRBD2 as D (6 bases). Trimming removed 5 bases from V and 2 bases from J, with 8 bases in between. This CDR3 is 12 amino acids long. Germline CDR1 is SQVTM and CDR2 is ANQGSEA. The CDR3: CSVMRDTDTQYF. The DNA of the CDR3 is TGCAGCGTTATGCGGGACACAGATACGCAGTATTTT.

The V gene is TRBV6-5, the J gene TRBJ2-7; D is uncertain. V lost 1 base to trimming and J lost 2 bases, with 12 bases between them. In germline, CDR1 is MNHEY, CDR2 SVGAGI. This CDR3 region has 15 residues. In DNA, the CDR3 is TGTGCCAGCAGTTACTATGGTTCGGATCCCTACGAGCAGTACTTC. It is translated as CASSYYGSDPYEQYF.

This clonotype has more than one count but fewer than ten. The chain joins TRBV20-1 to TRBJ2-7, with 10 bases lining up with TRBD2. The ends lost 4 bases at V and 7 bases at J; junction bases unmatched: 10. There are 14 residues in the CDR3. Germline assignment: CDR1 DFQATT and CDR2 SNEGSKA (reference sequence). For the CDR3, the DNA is TGCAGTGCTAACAGACCTAGCGGGAGTGGTGAGCAGTACTTC. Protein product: CSANRPSGSGEQYF.

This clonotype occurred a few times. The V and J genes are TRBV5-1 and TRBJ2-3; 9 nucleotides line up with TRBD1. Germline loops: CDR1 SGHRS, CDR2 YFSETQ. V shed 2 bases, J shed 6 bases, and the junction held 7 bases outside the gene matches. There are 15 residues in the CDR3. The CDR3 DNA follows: TGCGCCAGCAGCTTACCACAGGGGGCTGGGGATACGCAGTATTTT. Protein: CASSLPQGAGDTQYF.

CDR3 sequence: CASWRQAETQYF. Written as DNA, the CDR3 is TGTGCCAGCTGGCGGCAGGCCGAGACCCAGTACTTC. V and J are TRBV2 and TRBJ2-5; D uncertain. V dropped 8 bases and J dropped 5 bases, with 12 bases sitting between them. The CDR3 consists of 12 residues. Germline CDR1 reads SNHLY; CDR2 reads FYNNEI.

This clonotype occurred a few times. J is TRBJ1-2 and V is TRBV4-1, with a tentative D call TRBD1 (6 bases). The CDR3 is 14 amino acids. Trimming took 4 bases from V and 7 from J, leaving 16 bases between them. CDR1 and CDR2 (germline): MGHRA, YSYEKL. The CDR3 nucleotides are TGCGCCAGCAGCCTCTGGCCAGGGGAAGGTGGCTACACCTTC. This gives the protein CASSLWPGEGGYTF.

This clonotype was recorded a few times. The CDR3 DNA reads as TGCAGTGCTAGTAGGGACAGGCAAGAGACCCAGTACTTC. It yields the protein CSASRDRQETQYF. The gene calls are TRBV20-1 and TRBJ2-5; 8 bases fit TRBD1. There are 13 residues in the CDR3. CDR1 and CDR2 from the germline V gene are DFQATT and SNEGSKA (reference sequence). The V segment lost 3 bases and the J segment 2 bases; nucleotides outside the gene matches: 2.

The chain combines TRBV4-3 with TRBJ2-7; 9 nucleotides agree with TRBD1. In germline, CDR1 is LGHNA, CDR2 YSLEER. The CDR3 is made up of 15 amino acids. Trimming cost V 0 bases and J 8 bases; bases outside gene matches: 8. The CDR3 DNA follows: TGCGCCAGCAGCCAAGATTGGACAGGGGATCCACAGCAGTACTTC. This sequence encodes CASSQDWTGDPQQYF.

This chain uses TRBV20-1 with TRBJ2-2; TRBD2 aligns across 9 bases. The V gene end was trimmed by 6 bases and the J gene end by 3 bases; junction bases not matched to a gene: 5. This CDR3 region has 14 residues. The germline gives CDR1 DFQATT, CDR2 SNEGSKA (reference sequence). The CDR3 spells CSAEREVHTGELFF. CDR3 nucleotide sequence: TGCAGTGCAGAGCGGGAGGTACACACCGGGGAGCTGTTTTTT.

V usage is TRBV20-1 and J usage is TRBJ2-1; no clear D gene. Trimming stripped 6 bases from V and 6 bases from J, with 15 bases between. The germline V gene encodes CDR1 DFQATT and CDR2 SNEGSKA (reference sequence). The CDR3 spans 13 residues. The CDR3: CSAIRDESNEQFF. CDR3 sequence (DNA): TGCAGTGCCATCAGAGATGAATCCAATGAGCAGTTCTTC.

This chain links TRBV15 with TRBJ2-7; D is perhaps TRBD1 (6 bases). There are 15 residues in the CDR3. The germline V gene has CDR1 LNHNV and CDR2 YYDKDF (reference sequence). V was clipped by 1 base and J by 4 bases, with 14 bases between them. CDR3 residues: CATSRVGTLEYEQYF. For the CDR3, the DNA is TGTGCCACCAGCAGAGTTGGGACACTGGAGTACGAGCAGTACTTC. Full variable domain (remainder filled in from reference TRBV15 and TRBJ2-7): DAMVIQNPRYQVTQFGKPVTLSCSQTLNHNVMYWYQQKSSQAPKLLFHYYDKDFNNEADTPDNFQSRRPNTSFCFLDIRSPGLGDTAMYLCATSRVGTLEYEQYFGPGTRLTVT.

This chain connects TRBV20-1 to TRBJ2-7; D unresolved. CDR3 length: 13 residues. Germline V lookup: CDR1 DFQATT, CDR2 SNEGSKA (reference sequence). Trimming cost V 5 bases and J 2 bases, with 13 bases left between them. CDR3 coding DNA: TGCAGTGCTCCTGGATTAATCCCCTACGAGCAGTACTTC. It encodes CSAPGLIPYEQYF.

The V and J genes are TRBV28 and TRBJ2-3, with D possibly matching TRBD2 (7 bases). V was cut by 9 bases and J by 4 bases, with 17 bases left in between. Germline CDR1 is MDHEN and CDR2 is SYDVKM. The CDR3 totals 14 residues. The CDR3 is CASRGGGGPDTQYF. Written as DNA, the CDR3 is TGTGCCAGTCGAGGAGGGGGAGGGCCAGATACGCAGTATTTT.

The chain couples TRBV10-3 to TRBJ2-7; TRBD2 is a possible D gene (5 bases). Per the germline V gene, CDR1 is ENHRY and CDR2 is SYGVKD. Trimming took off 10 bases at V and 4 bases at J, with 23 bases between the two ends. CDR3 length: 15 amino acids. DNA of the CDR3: TGTGCCACCCTGGCACCGGAGAGGCCGGGGTACGAGCAGTACTTC. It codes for CATLAPERPGYEQYF.

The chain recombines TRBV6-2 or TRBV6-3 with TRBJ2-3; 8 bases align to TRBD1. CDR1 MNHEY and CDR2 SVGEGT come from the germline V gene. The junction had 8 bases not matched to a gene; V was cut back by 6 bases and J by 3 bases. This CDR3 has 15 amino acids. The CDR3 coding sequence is TGTGCCAGCAGGCCGCCGGGACAGGTAACAGATACGCAGTATTTT. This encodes CASRPPGQVTDTQYF.